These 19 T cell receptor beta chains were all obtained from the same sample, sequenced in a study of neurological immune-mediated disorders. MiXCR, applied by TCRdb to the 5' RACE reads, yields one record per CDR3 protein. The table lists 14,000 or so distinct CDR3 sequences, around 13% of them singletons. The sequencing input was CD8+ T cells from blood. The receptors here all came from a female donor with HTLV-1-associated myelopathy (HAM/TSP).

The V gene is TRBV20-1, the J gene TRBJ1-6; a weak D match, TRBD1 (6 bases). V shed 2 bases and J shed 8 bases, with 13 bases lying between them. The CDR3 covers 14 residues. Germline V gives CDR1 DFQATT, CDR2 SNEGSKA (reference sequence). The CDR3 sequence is CSARYGRGDSPLHF. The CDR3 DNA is TGCAGTGCTAGATACGGCAGGGGTGATTCACCCCTCCACTTT.

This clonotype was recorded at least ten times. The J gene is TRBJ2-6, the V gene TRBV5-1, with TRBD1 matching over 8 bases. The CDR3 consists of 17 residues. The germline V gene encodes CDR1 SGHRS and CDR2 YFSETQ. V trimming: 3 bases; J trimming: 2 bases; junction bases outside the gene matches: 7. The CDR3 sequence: CASSWGTGDPGANVLTF. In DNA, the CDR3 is TGCGCCAGCAGCTGGGGGACAGGCGATCCTGGGGCCAACGTCCTGACTTTC.

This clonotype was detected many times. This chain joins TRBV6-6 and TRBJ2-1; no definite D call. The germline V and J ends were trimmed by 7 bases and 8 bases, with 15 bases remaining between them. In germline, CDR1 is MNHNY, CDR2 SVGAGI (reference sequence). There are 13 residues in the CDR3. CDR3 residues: CASTSSDADEQFF. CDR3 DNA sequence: TGTGCCAGCACCTCCTCGGATGCGGATGAGCAGTTCTTC.

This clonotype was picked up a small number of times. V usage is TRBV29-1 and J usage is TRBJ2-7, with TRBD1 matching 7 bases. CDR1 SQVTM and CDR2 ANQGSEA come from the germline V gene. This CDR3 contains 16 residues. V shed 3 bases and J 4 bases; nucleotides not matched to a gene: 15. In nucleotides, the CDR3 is TGCAGCGTTGATGGGACAGAAGAGAAGGACCTATACGAGCAGTACTTC. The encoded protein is CSVDGTEEKDLYEQYF.

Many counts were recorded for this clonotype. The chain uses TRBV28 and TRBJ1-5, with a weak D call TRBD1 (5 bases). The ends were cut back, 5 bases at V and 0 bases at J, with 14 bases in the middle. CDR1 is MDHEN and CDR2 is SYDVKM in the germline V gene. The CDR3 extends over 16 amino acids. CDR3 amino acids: CASSPDSVYSNQPQHF. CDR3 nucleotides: TGTGCCAGCAGTCCAGACAGTGTTTATAGCAATCAGCCCCAGCATTTT.

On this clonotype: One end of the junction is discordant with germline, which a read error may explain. CDR3 in DNA: TGTGCCAGCAGAACCGGGATAGGGAACACAGGGGAGCTGTTTTTT. This encodes CASRTGIGNTGELFF. V gene TRBV6-5 combines with J gene TRBJ2-2; D is possibly TRBD2 (5 bases). The CDR3 runs to 15 residues. Germline loops: CDR1 MNHEY, CDR2 SVGAGI.

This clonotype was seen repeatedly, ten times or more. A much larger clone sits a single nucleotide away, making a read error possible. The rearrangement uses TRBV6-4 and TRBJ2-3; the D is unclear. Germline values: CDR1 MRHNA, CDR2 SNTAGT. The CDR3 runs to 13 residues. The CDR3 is CASSDSTTDTLYF. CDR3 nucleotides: TGTGCCAGCAGTGACTCGACCACAGATACGCTGTATTTT.

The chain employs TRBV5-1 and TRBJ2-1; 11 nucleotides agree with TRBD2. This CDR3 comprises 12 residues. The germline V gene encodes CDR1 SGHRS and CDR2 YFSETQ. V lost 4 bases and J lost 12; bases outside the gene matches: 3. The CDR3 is CASSMTSGVQFF. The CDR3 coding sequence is TGCGCCAGCAGCATGACTAGCGGGGTGCAGTTCTTC.

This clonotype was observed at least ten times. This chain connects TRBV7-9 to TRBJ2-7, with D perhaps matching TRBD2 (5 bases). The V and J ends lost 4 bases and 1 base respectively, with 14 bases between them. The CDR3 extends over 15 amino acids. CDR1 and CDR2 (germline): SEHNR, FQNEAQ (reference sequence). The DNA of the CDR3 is TGTGCCAGCAGCTCCAGCGGCGGGTTTTCCTACGAGCAGTACTTC. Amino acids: CASSSSGGFSYEQYF.

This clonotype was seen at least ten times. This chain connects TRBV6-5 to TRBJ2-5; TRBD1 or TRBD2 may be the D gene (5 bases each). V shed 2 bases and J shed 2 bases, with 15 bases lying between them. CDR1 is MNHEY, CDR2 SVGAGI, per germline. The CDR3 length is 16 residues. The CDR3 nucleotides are TGTGCCAGCAGTTACACCGGGACGGTATTACAAGAGACCCAGTACTTC. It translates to CASSYTGTVLQETQYF.

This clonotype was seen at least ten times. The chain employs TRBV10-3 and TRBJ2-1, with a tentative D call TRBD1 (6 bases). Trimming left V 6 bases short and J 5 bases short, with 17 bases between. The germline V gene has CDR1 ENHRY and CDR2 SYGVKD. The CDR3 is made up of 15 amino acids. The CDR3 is CAISKGDIGNNEQFF. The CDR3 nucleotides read TGTGCCATCAGCAAGGGGGACATCGGAAACAATGAGCAGTTCTTC.

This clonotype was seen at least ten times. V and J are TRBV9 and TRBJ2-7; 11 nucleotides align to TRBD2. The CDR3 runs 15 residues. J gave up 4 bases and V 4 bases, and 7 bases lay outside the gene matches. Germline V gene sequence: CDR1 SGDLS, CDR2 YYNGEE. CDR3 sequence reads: CASSPLAGEEYEQYF. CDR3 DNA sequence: TGTGCCAGCAGCCCACTAGCGGGGGAGGAGTACGAGCAGTACTTC.

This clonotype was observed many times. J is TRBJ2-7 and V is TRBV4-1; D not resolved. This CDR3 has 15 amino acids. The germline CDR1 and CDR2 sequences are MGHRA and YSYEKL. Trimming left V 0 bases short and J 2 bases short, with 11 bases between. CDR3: CASSQEPGPTYEQYF. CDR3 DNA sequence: TGCGCCAGCAGCCAAGAACCCGGACCTACCTACGAGCAGTACTTC.

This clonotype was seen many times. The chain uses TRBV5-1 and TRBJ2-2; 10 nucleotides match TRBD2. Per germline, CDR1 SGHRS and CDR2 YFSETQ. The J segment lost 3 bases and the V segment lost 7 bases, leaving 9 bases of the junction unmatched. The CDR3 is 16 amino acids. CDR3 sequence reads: CASSLRLAGDTGELFF. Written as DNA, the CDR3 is TGCGCCAGCTCGCTTCGGCTAGCGGGAGACACCGGGGAGCTGTTTTTT.

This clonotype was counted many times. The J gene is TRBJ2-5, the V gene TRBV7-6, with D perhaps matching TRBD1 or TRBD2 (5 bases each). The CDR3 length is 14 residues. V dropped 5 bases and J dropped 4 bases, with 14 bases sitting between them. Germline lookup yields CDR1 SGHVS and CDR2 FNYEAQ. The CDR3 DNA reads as TGTGCCAGCAGCCCTCGGGTTGGGGGAGAGACCCAGTACTTC. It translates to CASSPRVGGETQYF. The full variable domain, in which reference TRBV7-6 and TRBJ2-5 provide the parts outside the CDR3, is GAGVSQSPRYKVTKRGQDVALRCDPISGHVSLYWYRQALGQGPEFLTYFNYEAQQDKSGLPNDRFSAERPEGSISTLTIQRTEQRDSAMYRCASSPRVGGETQYFGPGTRLLVL.

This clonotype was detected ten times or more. For the CDR3, the DNA is TGCGCCAGCAGCCAAGATCCGGACATCTCCTACGAGCAGTACTTC. This codes for CASSQDPDISYEQYF. The rearrangement uses TRBV4-3 and TRBJ2-7, with TRBD1 as a possible D gene (5 bases). Trimming removed 0 bases at V and 0 bases at J, with 9 bases between. CDR1 and CDR2 (germline): LGHNA, YSLEER. The CDR3 runs to 15 residues.

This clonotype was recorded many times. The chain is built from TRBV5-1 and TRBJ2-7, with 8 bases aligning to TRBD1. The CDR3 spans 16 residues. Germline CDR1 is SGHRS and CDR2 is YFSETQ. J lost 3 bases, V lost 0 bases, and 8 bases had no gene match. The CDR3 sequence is CASSLEAAGGFYEQYF. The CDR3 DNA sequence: TGCGCCAGCAGCTTGGAAGCGGCAGGGGGCTTCTACGAGCAGTACTTC.

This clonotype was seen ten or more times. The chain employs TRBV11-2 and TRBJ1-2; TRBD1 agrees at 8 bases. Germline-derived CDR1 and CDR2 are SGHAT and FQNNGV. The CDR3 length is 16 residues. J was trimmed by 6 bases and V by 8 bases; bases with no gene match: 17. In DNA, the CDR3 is TGTGCCAGCTCCCACCTGACGACAGGGGATTGGCATGGCTACACCTTC. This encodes CASSHLTTGDWHGYTF.

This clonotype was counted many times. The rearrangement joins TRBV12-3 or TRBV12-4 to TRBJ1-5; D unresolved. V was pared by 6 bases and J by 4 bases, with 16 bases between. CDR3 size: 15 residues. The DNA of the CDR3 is TGTGCCAGCAGCCCCTTTGGGTTCACAAATCAGCCCCAGCATTTT. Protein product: CASSPFGFTNQPQHF.